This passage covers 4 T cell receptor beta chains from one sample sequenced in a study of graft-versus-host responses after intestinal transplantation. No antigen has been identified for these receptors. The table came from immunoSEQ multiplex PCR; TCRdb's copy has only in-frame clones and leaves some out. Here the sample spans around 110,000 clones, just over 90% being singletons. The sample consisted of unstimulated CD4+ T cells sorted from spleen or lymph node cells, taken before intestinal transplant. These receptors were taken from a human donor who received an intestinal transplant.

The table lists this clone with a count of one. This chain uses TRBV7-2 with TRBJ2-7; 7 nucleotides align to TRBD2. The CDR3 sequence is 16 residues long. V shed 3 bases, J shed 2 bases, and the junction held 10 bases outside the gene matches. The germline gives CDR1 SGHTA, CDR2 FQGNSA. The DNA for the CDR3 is TGTGCCAGCAGCTTCGACGGCGGGGGTATGACCTACGAGCAGTACTTC. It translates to CASSFDGGGMTYEQYF.

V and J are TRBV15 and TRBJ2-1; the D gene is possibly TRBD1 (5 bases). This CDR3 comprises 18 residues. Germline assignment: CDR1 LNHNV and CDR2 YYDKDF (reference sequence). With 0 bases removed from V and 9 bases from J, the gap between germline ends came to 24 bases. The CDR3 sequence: CATSRDSSAMTPGAEQFF. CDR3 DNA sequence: TGTGCCACCAGCAGAGATTCTTCGGCGATGACACCTGGGGCTGAGCAGTTCTTC.

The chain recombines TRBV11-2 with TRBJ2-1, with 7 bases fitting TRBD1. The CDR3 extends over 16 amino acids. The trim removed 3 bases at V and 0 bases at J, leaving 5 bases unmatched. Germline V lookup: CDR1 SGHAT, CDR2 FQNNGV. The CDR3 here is CASSFRGPSSYNEQFF. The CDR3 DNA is TGTGCCAGCAGCTTTAGGGGGCCCAGCTCCTACAATGAGCAGTTCTTC.

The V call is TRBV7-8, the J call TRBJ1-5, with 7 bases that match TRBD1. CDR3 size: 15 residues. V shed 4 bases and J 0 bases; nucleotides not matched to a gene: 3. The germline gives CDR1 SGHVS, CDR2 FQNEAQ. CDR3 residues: CASSSQGPSNQPQHF. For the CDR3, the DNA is TGTGCCAGCAGCTCACAGGGGCCTAGCAATCAGCCCCAGCATTTT.